This T cell receptor beta chain was sequenced for a study of long-term antiretroviral therapy in people with HIV (dated by TCRdb to about 2022). About the investigation overall: The earliest samples were collected approximately a decade before the 2015 WHO recommendation for immediate ART, a period when ART was typically delayed until CD4 counts fell. A retrospective serial study tested whether ART initiation and durable HIV suppression were associated with changes in peripheral blood TRB repertoire composition and diversity. A total of fewer than 250 cryopreserved PBMC samples came from approximately 30 adults with confirmed HIV infection and were collected serially over a mean of roughly six years (range 1-12). Among the approximately 32 participants with HIV, ten to eleven were female. No cross-contamination during QIAcube processing turned up in test extractions that ran a monoclonal T-cell line alongside 30 or so polyclonal samples. What the authors observed across the whole study: Because pre-ART samples had limited cell numbers, unsorted PBMC were profiled rather than sorted CD4+ and CD8+ T cells. A significant increase in TRB diversity was found to be associated with ART initiation, although TRB diversity was observed to remain significantly below that of transplant donor controls even after long-term ART. The samples span the years 2004 to 2017, and the ART regimens used may be less effective than current regimens. Owing to limited PBMC availability, only the TCR beta chain was sequenced, without alpha chain pairing. Expanded TRB clones identified before ART initiation dominated the repertoire across all time points, though the dominance fluctuated and decreased in many PLHIV after ART. Narrower CDR3 length ranges were observed in HIV repertoires than in controls, and an antigen-experienced repertoire with only a slight naive shift after ART was suggested by the network structure. No data were available on ART adherence, viral resistance or therapy changes, limiting inferences about post-ART repertoire changes.

Sequencing of the TRB variable region was done with the immunoSEQ hsTCRB v3.0 assay at survey level resolution. TRB sequencing targeted a depth of 40,000-50,000 T-cell genomes per sample. An Illumina MiSeq with a v3 150-cycle kit was used to sequence the pooled TRB libraries. Per the source publication's procedure: Analysis of repertoires was carried out in R inside a reproducible Nextflow workflow spanning QC, data transformation and analysis. Custom analyses were implemented in LymphoSeq2, an R package for AIRR-Seq data exploration. A few samples that produced fewer than 5000 total TRB sequences were removed, so approximately 170 HIV repertoires were analyzed. Of the roughly 190 retained HIV repertoires, about 60 were collected before and about 130 after ART initiation. Repertoires were downsampled to 5000 TRB nucleotide sequences, with summary statistics averaged over 100 downsampling iterations. TRB sequences were retained for analysis only if CDR3 regions of at least seven amino acids were present. A Shannon entropy-derived clonality score and the Gini coefficient were used to measure diversity. In the repertoire networks, any two of the top 5000 CDR3 amino acid sequences were connected whenever the two sequences differed by an edit distance of one. Antigen specificity groups and MHC restriction were predicted for TRB CDR3 amino acid sequences with GLIPH2. Known CMV, EBV, HIV or tissue antigen associations were flagged by matching CDR3 amino acid sequences against VDJdb and McPAS-TCR. Pre-ART, post-ART and control groups were compared with Wilcoxon signed-rank tests and Holm-Bonferroni correction. TCRdb carries this immuneACCESS record with in-frame sequences only. Its versions omit some clonotypes, under half of them owing to an unresolved V gene in the studies checked, with the rest unexplained. Clone size and V and J calls were adopted from that table, with D and trimming inferred from the DNA. In all, the sample holds 20,000 to 25,000 clones, and 88% of those were seen once. Together, the top ten hold 6.4% of the sample.

According to the germline V gene, CDR1 reads SGHDT and CDR2 reads YYEEEE. Taken from cysteine to phenylalanine, the CDR3 has 12 residues. The kept DNA is CDR3 alone, 36 bases in frame from the first base. V is pared back by 0 bases and J by 7 bases, with 7 bases lying between the germline termini. Worth noting for this clone: There is no known antigen for this receptor. There are no base qualities to consult, and no much larger clone falls within one base.

To be included, a participant needed at least one PBMC sample from before ART initiation plus at least two post-ART samples. Every participant with HIV received treatment in the United States of America. Cryopreserved samples of about 0.95-10 million PBMC were thawed and washed before DNA extraction. At the time of the earliest PBMC sample for each participant with HIV, ages ranged from roughly 23 to 60 years. PBMC samples from each participant spanned 1-4 timepoints before ART initiation and 2-8 timepoints after ART initiation, with a median of 7 samples. For every participant, serial HIV viral load, CD4+ T-cell count, ART history and demographic data were obtained. Using a Qiagen kit on a QIAcube, genomic DNA was extracted from unsorted PBMC, with samples processed in batches of 12.

This receptor was taken from a man between 60 and 75 years old with HIV. The sequencing here drew on unsorted PBMCs, taken 0.6 years after starting antiretroviral therapy. The chain couples TRBV5-6 to TRBJ1-1; there is no confident call for the D gene. The nucleotide sequence is TGTGCCAGCAGCTTGGGTCTGGGTGAAGCTTTCTTT. Its protein is CASSLGLGEAFF.